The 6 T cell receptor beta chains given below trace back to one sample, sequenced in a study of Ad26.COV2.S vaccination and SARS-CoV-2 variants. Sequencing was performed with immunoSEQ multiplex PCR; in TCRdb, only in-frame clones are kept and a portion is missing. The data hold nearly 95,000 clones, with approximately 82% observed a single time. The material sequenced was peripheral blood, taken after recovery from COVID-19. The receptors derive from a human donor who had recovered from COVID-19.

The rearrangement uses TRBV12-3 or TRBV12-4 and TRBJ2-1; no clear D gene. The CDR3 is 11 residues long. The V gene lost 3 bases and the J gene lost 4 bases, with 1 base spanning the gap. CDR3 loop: CASSLYNEQFF. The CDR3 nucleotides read TGTGCCAGCAGTTTGTACAATGAGCAGTTCTTC.

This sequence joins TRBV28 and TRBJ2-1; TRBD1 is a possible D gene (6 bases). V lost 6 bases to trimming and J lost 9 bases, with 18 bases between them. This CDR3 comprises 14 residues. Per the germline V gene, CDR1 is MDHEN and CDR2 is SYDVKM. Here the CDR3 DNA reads TGTGCCAGCAGCAATCAAGGGACAATCCCTGAGCAGTTCTTC. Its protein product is CASSNQGTIPEQFF.

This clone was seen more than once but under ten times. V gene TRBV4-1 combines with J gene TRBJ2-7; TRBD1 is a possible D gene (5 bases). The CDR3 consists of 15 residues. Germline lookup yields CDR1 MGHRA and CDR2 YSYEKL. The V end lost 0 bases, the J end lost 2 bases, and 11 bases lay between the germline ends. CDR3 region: CASSQDKGSAYEQYF. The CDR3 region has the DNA TGCGCCAGCAGCCAAGATAAGGGGTCAGCCTACGAGCAGTACTTC.

In DNA, the CDR3 is TGCGCCAGCAGCCCTCATAATTTGGGAGAGACCCAGTACTTC. This encodes CASSPHNLGETQYF. V is TRBV4-1 and J is TRBJ2-5; the D is unclear. Germline V lookup: CDR1 MGHRA, CDR2 YSYEKL. Deletions cut 4 bases from V and 4 bases from J, with 13 bases between. CDR3 length: 14 amino acids.

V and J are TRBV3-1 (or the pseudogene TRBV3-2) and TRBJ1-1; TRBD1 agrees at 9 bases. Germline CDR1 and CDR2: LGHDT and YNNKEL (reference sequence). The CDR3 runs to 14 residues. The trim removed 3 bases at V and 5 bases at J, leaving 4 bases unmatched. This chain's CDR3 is CASSQTGGWTEAFF. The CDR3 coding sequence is TGTGCCAGCAGCCAGACAGGGGGTTGGACTGAAGCTTTCTTT.

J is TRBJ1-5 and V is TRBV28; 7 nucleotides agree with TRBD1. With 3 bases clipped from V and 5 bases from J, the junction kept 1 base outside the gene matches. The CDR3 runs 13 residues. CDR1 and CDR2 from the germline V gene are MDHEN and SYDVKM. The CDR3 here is CASSLDRYQPQHF. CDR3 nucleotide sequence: TGTGCCAGCAGTTTGGACAGGTATCAGCCCCAGCATTTT. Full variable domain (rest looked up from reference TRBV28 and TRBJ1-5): DVKVTQSSRYLVKRTGEKVFLECVQDMDHENMFWYRQDPGLGLRLIYFSYDVKMKEKGDIPEGYSVSREKKERFSLILESASTNQTSMYLCASSLDRYQPQHFGDGTRLSIL.